The clone carrying this T cell receptor beta chain was found a few times. Its target is unknown. TCRdb re-called the reads through MiXCR, storing one row per CDR3 protein. The sample has under 350,000 distinct CDR3 sequences, roughly a fifth seen once; the top ten hold about 20%. The sample belongs to a study of T cell repertoires in cytomegalovirus infection. About the research overall: Peptides in the study included HLA-C-restricted and HLA-B-restricted CMV epitopes.

Study-wide results and limits: HLA-C-restricted TCR beta clonotypes specific for CMV led the ex vivo response. Cumulative frequency (of public TCR beta family members) identified carriers of CMV plus the relevant HLA.

J was trimmed by 4 bases and V by 4 bases; bases with no gene match: 7. Germline V lookup: CDR1 MNHEY, CDR2 SVGEGT. The CDR3 consists of 15 residues. This receptor was obtained from a human donor in good health (CMV status not recorded). Some clones in this sample may be carry-over from other donors' samples. The sample in question was cultured PBMCs, obtained from culture after CMV antigen stimulation. The V call is TRBV6-2 or TRBV6-3, the J call TRBJ2-1; TRBD2 matches at 7 bases. The CDR3 protein is CASSFRASGYNEQFF. CDR3 nucleotides: TGTGCCAGCAGTTTTAGGGCTAGCGGATACAATGAGCAGTTCTTC.